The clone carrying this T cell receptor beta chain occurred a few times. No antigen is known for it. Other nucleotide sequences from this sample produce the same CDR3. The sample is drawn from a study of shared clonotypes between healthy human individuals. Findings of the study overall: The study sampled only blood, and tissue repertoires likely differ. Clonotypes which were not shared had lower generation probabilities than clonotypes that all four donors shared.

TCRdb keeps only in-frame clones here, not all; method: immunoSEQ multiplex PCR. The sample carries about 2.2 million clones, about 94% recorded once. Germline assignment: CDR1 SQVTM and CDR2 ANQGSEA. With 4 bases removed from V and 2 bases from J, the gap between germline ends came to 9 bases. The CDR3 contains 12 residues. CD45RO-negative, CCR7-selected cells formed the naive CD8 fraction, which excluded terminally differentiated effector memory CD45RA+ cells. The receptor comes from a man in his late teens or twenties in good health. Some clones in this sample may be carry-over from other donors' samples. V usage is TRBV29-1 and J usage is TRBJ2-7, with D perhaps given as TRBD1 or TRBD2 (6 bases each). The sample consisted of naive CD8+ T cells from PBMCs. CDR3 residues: CSVAGGPYEQYF. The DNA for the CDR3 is TGCAGCGTTGCCGGGGGCCCCTACGAGCAGTACTTC.